This TCR beta chain was identified in a study of cytomegalovirus exposure and HLA in healthy donors. Whole-study findings and limits: In vitro checks showed that a few CMV-associated chains really do target CMV antigens.

Both 60 Vbeta primers and 13 Jbeta primers went into the PCR. Using immunoSEQ multiplex PCR, the repertoire was profiled, and TCRdb retains in-frame clones only, with some absent. The sample lists 80,000 or so clones; around 82% were seen once. Regarding this clone: The antigen remains undetermined. A read error may produce the germline difference seen at one junction end.

Germline CDR1 and CDR2: SSHAT and FNYEAQ (reference sequence). The length of the CDR3 is 14 residues. The sequence was obtained from a man between 35 and 55 years old in good health and CMV-seronegative. V gene TRBV7-7 combines with J gene TRBJ2-2, with 9 bases lining up with TRBD1. The sequencing input was PBMCs. CDR3 DNA: TGTGCTAGCACCGGACAGGGGCGAACCGGGGAGCTGTTTTTT. As protein: CASTGQGRTGELFF. Full variable domain (remainder filled in from reference TRBV7-7 and TRBJ2-2): GAGVSQSPRYKVTKRGQDVTLRCDPISSHATLYWYQQALGQGPEFLTYFNYEAQPDKSGLPSDRFSAERPEGSISTLTIQRTEQRDSAMYRCASTGQGRTGELFFGEGSRLTVL.